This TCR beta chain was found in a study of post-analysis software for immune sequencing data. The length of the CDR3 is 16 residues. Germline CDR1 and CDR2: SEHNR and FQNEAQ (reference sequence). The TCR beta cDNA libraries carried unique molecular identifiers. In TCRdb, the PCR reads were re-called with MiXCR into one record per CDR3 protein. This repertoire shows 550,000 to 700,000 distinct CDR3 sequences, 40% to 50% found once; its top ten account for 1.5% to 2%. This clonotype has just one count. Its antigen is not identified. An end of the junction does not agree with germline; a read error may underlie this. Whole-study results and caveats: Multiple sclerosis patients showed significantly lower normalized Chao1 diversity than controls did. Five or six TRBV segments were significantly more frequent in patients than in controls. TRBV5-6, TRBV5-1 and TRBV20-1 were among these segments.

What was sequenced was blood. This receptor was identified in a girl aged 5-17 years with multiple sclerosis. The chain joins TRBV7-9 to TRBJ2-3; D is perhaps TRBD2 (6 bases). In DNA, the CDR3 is TGTGCCAGCAGCTTAGCGGTAGCGGCTAGCACAGGTACGCAGTATTTT. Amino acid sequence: CASSLAVAASTGTQYF.